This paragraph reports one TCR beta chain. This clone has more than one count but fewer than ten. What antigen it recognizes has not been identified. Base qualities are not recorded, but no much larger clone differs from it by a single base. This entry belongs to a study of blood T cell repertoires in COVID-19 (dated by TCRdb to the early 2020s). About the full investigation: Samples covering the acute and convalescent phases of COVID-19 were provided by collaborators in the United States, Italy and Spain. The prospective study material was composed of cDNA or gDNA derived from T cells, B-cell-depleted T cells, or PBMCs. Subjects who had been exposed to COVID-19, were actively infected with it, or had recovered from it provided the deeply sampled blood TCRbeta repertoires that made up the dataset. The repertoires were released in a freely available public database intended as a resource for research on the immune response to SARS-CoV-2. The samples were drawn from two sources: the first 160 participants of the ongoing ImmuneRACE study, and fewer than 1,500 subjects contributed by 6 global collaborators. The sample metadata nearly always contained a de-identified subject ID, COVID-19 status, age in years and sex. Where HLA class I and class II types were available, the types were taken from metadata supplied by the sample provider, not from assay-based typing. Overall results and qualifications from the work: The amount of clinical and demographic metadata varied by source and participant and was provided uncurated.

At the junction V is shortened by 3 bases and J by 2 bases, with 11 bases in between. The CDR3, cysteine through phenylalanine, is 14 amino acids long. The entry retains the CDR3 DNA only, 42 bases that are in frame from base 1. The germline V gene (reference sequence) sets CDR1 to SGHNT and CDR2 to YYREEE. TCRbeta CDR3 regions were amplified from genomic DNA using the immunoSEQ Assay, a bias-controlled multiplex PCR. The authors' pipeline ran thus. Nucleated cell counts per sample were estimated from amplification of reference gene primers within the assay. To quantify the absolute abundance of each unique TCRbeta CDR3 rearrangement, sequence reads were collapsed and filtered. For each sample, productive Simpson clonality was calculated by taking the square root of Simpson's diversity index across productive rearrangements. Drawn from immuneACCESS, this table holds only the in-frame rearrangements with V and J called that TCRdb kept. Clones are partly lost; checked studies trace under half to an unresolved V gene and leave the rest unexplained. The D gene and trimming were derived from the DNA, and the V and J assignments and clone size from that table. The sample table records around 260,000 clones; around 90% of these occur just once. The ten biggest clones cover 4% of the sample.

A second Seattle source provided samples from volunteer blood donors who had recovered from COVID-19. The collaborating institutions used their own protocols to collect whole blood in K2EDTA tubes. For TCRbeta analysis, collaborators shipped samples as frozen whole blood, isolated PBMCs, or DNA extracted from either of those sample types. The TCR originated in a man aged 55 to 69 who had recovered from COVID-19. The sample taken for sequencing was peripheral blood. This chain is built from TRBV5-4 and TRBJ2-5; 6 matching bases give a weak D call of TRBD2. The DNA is TGTGCCAGCAGCTCAACTAGCAGACAAGAGACCCAGTACTTC. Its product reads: CASSSTSRQETQYF. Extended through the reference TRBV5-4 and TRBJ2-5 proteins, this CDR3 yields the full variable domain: ETGVTQSPTHLIKTRGQQVTLRCSSQSGHNTVSWYQQALGQGPQFIFQYYREEENGRGNFPPRFSGLQFPNYSSELNVNALELDDSALYLCASSSTSRQETQYFGPGTRLLVL.